Presented here are 30 T cell receptor beta chains from one specimen sequenced in a study of T-cell memory formation after mild COVID-19. MiXCR was run by TCRdb on the 5' RACE reads, yielding one entry per CDR3 protein. The sample consists of under 35,000 distinct CDR3 sequences, around 21% of them appearing once. What was sequenced was PBMCs or a T cell subset sorted from them (not recorded which). The receptors were sampled from an adult who had mild COVID-19 (a few samples of this study predate the infection). Cell type and time point are not known.

The rearrangement joins TRBV6-6 to TRBJ2-1, with 8 bases lining up with TRBD2. This CDR3 region has 15 residues. V lost 2 bases to trimming and J lost 8 bases; unmatched junction nucleotides: 8. Germline CDR1 MNHNY, CDR2 SVGAGI (reference sequence). As DNA, the CDR3 is TGTGCCAGCAGTTACGGGACGGGAGGGGGGTATGAGCAGTTCTTC. Translated: CASSYGTGGGYEQFF.

This clonotype was seen more than once but under ten times. The CDR3 DNA sequence: TGTGCCAGCAGTAGCGGGACAGACTATGGCTACACCTTC. Residues: CASSSGTDYGYTF. The V gene is TRBV25-1, the J gene TRBJ1-2, with TRBD1 matching 7 bases. V lost 5 bases, J lost 3 bases, and 3 bases stayed unmatched. This CDR3 region has 13 residues. The germline V gene has CDR1 MGHDK and CDR2 SYGVNS.

There are many counts of this clonotype. V gene TRBV7-2 combines with J gene TRBJ1-5, with a tentative D call TRBD1 (5 bases). The V end was cut by 5 bases, the J end by 6 bases, with 11 bases between. The CDR3 consists of 13 residues. CDR1 is SGHTA and CDR2 is FQGNSA in the germline V gene. DNA for the CDR3: TGTGCCAGCAGCCCGGGGCGCGTTCAGCCCCAGCATTTT. Translated: CASSPGRVQPQHF.

The rearrangement uses TRBV7-3 and TRBJ2-5; D unclear. This CDR3 region has 13 residues. The V end was cut by 5 bases, the J end by 5 bases, with 12 bases between. Germline CDR1 is SGHTA and CDR2 is FQGTGA. CDR3 nucleotides: TGTGCCAGCAGCACTAATCCTTTGGAGACCCAGTACTTC. It codes for CASSTNPLETQYF.

This clonotype is medium-sized. The genes are TRBV4-2 and TRBJ2-5, with unresolved D. This CDR3 contains 13 residues. Per germline, CDR1 LGHNA and CDR2 YNFKEQ. Trimming removed 2 bases at V and 0 bases at J, with 4 bases between. This CDR3 is CASSQKDQETQYF. The DNA of the CDR3 is TGTGCCAGCAGCCAAAAAGACCAAGAGACCCAGTACTTC.

The rearrangement joins TRBV5-4 to TRBJ1-2; D might be TRBD1 (5 bases). V was cut by 1 base and J by 10 bases, with 11 bases left in between. The germline V gene encodes CDR1 SGHNT and CDR2 YYREEE (reference sequence). The CDR3 extends over 12 amino acids. The CDR3 sequence: CASSLSGGDYTF. The CDR3 DNA is TGTGCCAGCAGCTTGTCTGGGGGTGACTACACCTTC.

Of note for this clonotype: This may come from a read error, since a much larger clone is one base off. CDR3 sequence (DNA): TGCAGCGCCCGACAGGGCGGAGCCAAAAACCTTCAGTACTTC. It specifies CSARQGGAKNLQYF. The J gene is TRBJ2-4, the V gene TRBV29-1; the match to TRBD1 covers 7 bases. CDR1 and CDR2 (germline): SQVTM, ANQGSEA. The CDR3 extends over 14 amino acids.

This clonotype occurred many times. This chain connects TRBV5-4 to TRBJ1-1, with D unresolved. V lost 0 bases and J 5 bases, leaving 5 bases between the germline ends. CDR1 and CDR2 from the germline V gene are SGHNT and YYREEE (reference sequence). The CDR3 extends over 12 amino acids. CDR3 coding DNA: TGTGCCAGCAGCTTGGATGGGACTGAAGCTTTCTTT. This translates into CASSLDGTEAFF.

This clonotype was detected ten times or more. This chain links TRBV20-1 with TRBJ2-3; no definite D call. V was shortened by 4 bases and J by 4 bases, with 15 bases between the two germline ends. Germline CDR1 DFQATT, CDR2 SNEGSKA (reference sequence). The CDR3 extends over 14 amino acids. CDR3 protein: CSATKPAGSDTQYF. DNA for the CDR3: TGCAGTGCTACTAAGCCTGCAGGCTCAGATACGCAGTATTTT.

At least ten counts were recorded for this clonotype. J is TRBJ2-3 and V is TRBV7-9, with a weak D call TRBD2 (6 bases). Germline loops: CDR1 SEHNR, CDR2 FQNEAQ (reference sequence). The CDR3 is made up of 13 amino acids. Trimming took off 4 bases at V and 5 bases at J, with 10 bases between the two ends. The CDR3 DNA is TGTGCCAGCAGCTGGGGGGAGCAAGATACGCAGTATTTT. It encodes CASSWGEQDTQYF. Based on the CDR3 plus reference TRBV7-9 and TRBJ2-3, the full variable domain is DTGVSQNPRHKITKRGQNVTFRCDPISEHNRLYWYRQTLGQGPEFLTYFQNEAQLEKSRLLSDRFSAERPKGSFSTLEIQRTEQGDSAMYLCASSWGEQDTQYFGPGTRLTVL.

Ten or more counts support this clonotype. One junction end does not reproduce the germline sequence, and a read error may be involved. This chain connects TRBV27 to TRBJ1-2; TRBD1 agrees at 8 bases. The length of the CDR3 is 15 residues. Germline V gene sequence: CDR1 MNHEY, CDR2 SMNVEV (reference sequence). CDR3 sequence reads: CASSRGQGGNSGYTF. The CDR3 nucleotides are TGTGCCAGCAGTCGAGGACAGGGCGGAAACTCTGGCTACACCTTC.

This clonotype was detected ten times or more. V gene TRBV4-1 combines with J gene TRBJ1-4; no definite D call. Germline V gives CDR1 MGHRA, CDR2 YSYEKL. CDR3 length: 15 amino acids. With 2 bases removed from V and 6 bases from J, the gap between germline ends came to 13 bases. CDR3 sequence: CASSQTGIFDEKLFF. The CDR3 nucleotides are TGCGCCAGCAGCCAAACGGGGATATTTGATGAAAAACTGTTTTTT.

This clonotype has ten or more counts. The genes are TRBV5-1 and TRBJ1-2; 7 nucleotides align to TRBD1. The CDR3 covers 14 residues. The germline gives CDR1 SGHRS, CDR2 YFSETQ. The junction had 3 bases not matched to a gene; V was cut back by 0 bases and J by 4 bases. Here the CDR3 reads CASSLGGTAYGYTF. The CDR3 DNA reads TGCGCCAGCAGCTTGGGGGGGACAGCCTATGGCTACACCTTC.

The rearrangement uses TRBV7-2 and TRBJ2-3; TRBD1 might be the D (5 bases). V was pared by 2 bases and J by 0 bases, with 18 bases between. CDR1 and CDR2 from the germline V gene are SGHTA and FQGNSA. The CDR3 has 18 residues. Written as DNA, the CDR3 is TGTGCCAGCAGCTTATTTGGGCCTTGGCAGGGTAGCACAGATACGCAGTATTTT. It encodes CASSLFGPWQGSTDTQYF.

There are many counts of this clonotype. The chain carries TRBV13 and TRBJ2-7; D is unresolved. Trimming shortened V by 5 bases and J by 2 bases, and 16 bases separated the two germline ends. The CDR3 is 15 amino acids. Germline V gene data show CDR1 as PRHDT and CDR2 as FYEKMQ (reference sequence). As DNA, the CDR3 is TGTGCCAGCAGCCTAAATTTCCTCCGGGCCTACGAGCAGTACTTC. This codes for CASSLNFLRAYEQYF.

In this sample, this clonotype turned up many times. This chain connects TRBV7-8 to TRBJ2-7, with a weak D call TRBD1 (5 bases). This CDR3 comprises 15 residues. Germline V gene data show CDR1 as SGHVS and CDR2 as FQNEAQ. Deletions cut 10 bases from V and 1 base from J, with 20 bases between. CDR3 in amino acids: CANRLLTVRSYEQYF. The CDR3 DNA reads as TGTGCCAACCGACTCTTGACAGTTCGTTCCTACGAGCAGTACTTC. The variable domain in full, completed from reference TRBV7-8 and TRBJ2-7, reads GAGVSQSPRYKVAKRGQDVALRCDPISGHVSLFWYQQALGQGPEFLTYFQNEAQLDKSGLPSDRFFAERPEGSVSTLKIQRTQQEDSAVYLCANRLLTVRSYEQYFGPGTRLTVT.

V gene TRBV15 combines with J gene TRBJ2-3, with TRBD2 matching over 8 bases. The CDR3 covers 19 residues. Trimming at V came to 1 base and at J to 0 bases, leaving 12 bases not matched to a gene. Germline V gives CDR1 LNHNV, CDR2 YYDKDF (reference sequence). The CDR3 is CATSRVHMTSVTSTDTQYF. The CDR3 DNA reads TGTGCCACCAGCAGAGTACACATGACTAGCGTAACTAGCACAGATACGCAGTATTTT.

This clonotype was picked up many times. The chain recombines TRBV7-9 with TRBJ2-2; tentatively, D is TRBD2 (6 bases). The CDR3 spans 16 residues. Germline V gene lookup returns CDR1 SEHNR and CDR2 FQNEAQ (reference sequence). Deletions cut 5 bases from V and 1 base from J, with 14 bases between. DNA for the CDR3: TGTGCCAGCAGCCTATCCAGCGGGCTGAACACCGGGGAGCTGTTTTTT. This translates into CASSLSSGLNTGELFF.

At least ten counts were recorded for this clonotype. V usage is TRBV7-9 and J usage is TRBJ2-1; D gene uncertain. Germline V lookup: CDR1 SEHNR, CDR2 FQNEAQ (reference sequence). The CDR3 length is 12 residues. Deletions cut 3 bases from V and 10 bases from J, with 10 bases between. The CDR3, as DNA: TGTGCCAGCAGCTTCTCTTTGGGGGAGCAGTTCTTC. This gives the protein CASSFSLGEQFF.

In this sample, this clonotype turned up many times. This chain uses TRBV18 with TRBJ2-4; perhaps TRBD1 as D (6 bases). Germline loops: CDR1 KGHSH, CDR2 LQKENI. V was trimmed by 2 bases and J by 8 bases, leaving 10 bases between them. The CDR3 consists of 13 residues. CDR3 DNA: TGTGCCAGCTCACCAACAGGGAAAGACATTCAGTACTTC. Translating gives CASSPTGKDIQYF.

The table lists this clonotype with many counts. The chain links TRBV5-1 to TRBJ2-7, with D tentatively TRBD1 or TRBD2 (5 bases each). V lost 4 bases and J lost 4, with 15 bases in between. Germline-derived CDR1 and CDR2 are SGHRS and YFSETQ. CDR3 length equals 14 residues. Here the CDR3 DNA reads TGCGCCAGCAGCCCCGGGACGGTCGAGTACGAGCAGTACTTC. This gives the protein CASSPGTVEYEQYF. The whole variable domain, remainder taken from reference TRBV5-1 and TRBJ2-7, is KAGVTQTPRYLIKTRGQQVTLSCSPISGHRSVSWYQQTPGQGLQFLFEYFSETQRNKGNFPGRFSGRQFSNSRSEMNVSTLELGDSALYLCASSPGTVEYEQYFGPGTRLTVT.

In this sample, this clonotype turned up many times. This chain connects TRBV6-2 or TRBV6-3 to TRBJ1-1, with 8 positions matching TRBD1. Trimming cost V 6 bases and J 0 bases; bases outside gene matches: 0. The CDR3 spans 13 residues. CDR1 is MNHEY, CDR2 SVGEGT, per germline. In DNA, the CDR3 is TGTGCCAGCAGCAGGGGGCTGAACACTGAAGCTTTCTTT. Its translation is CASSRGLNTEAFF.

By sample fraction, this clonotype is medium-sized (0.01 to 0.1%). The chain joins TRBV4-1 to TRBJ1-1; D gene uncertain. Trimming cost V 1 base and J 1 base, with 10 bases left between them. CDR1 is MGHRA and CDR2 is YSYEKL in the germline V gene. CDR3 length equals 15 residues. Written as DNA, the CDR3 is TGCGCCAGCAGCCAAGCAGCGACTGGGAACACTGAAGCTTTCTTT. Protein sequence: CASSQAATGNTEAFF.

The chain carries TRBV19 and TRBJ2-3; D not resolved. V was clipped by 6 bases and J by 1 base, with 8 bases between them. The germline V gene encodes CDR1 LNHDA and CDR2 SQIVND (reference sequence). The CDR3 has 13 amino acids. For the CDR3, the DNA is TGTGCCAGTAGAACAGTCGGCACAGATACGCAGTATTTT. It is translated as CASRTVGTDTQYF.

This clonotype was seen repeatedly, ten times or more. The chain employs TRBV20-1 and TRBJ2-3; TRBD2 aligns across 7 bases. The germline V gene has CDR1 DFQATT and CDR2 SNEGSKA (reference sequence). The CDR3 is 11 amino acids. V dropped 5 bases and J dropped 9; count of bases not matched to a gene: 5. CDR3 in amino acids: CSAPREGTQYF. The CDR3 nucleotides read TGCAGTGCTCCAAGGGAGGGGACGCAGTATTTT.

There are many counts of this clonotype. The chain recombines TRBV20-1 with TRBJ1-3; D possibly corresponds to TRBD1 (6 bases). This CDR3 has 17 residues. The germline V and J ends were trimmed by 5 bases and 0 bases, with 20 bases remaining between them. CDR1 is DFQATT, CDR2 SNEGSKA, per germline (reference sequence). The CDR3 DNA reads as TGCAGTGCTGGTAGGGGGAGGGACCCAAGCTCTGGAAACACCATATATTTT. The encoded protein is CSAGRGRDPSSGNTIYF.

In this sample, this clonotype turned up many times. The rearrangement uses TRBV3-1 and TRBJ1-2; no definite D call. The CDR3 extends over 15 amino acids. In germline, CDR1 is LGHDT, CDR2 YNNKEL (reference sequence). V was cut by 2 bases and J by 0 bases, with 10 bases left in between. CDR3 amino acids: CASSQLNRANYGYTF. The CDR3, as DNA: TGTGCCAGCAGCCAACTAAACAGAGCTAACTATGGCTACACCTTC.

This clonotype has ten or more counts. The chain has TRBV20-1 and TRBJ1-5; 10 bases match TRBD1. The CDR3 extends over 15 amino acids. Germline CDR1 reads DFQATT; CDR2 reads SNEGSKA (reference sequence). V gave up 0 bases and J gave up 4 bases; unmatched junction bases: 3. DNA of the CDR3: TGCAGTGCTAGAGATCCGGGACAGGGGAATCAGCCCCAGCATTTT. Its protein product is CSARDPGQGNQPQHF.

This clonotype was observed many times. In DNA, the CDR3 is TGTGCCAGCAGCCTGAACACCGGGGAGCTGTTTTTT. Its protein product is CASSLNTGELFF. This chain connects TRBV7-9 to TRBJ2-2, with D unclear. This CDR3 is built from 12 residues. CDR1 and CDR2 (germline): SEHNR, FQNEAQ (reference sequence). Trimming took off 5 bases at V and 1 base at J, with 2 bases between the two ends. The whole variable domain, filled in from reference TRBV7-9 and TRBJ2-2, reads DTGVSQNPRHKITKRGQNVTFRCDPISEHNRLYWYRQTLGQGPEFLTYFQNEAQLEKSRLLSDRFSAERPKGSFSTLEIQRTEQGDSAMYLCASSLNTGELFFGEGSRLTVL.

The gene calls are TRBV5-6 and TRBJ2-3; no firm D call. V gave up 4 bases and J gave up 3 bases, with 6 bases separating them. The CDR3 covers 12 residues. Germline V gene data show CDR1 as SGHDT and CDR2 as YYEEEE. CDR3 amino acids: CASSAGTDTQYF. The CDR3 DNA reads as TGTGCCAGCAGCGCCGGGACAGATACGCAGTATTTT.